Listed here are 5 T cell receptor beta chains from one sample, sequenced in a study of graft-versus-host responses after intestinal transplantation. Clones were sequenced by immunoSEQ multiplex PCR, and TCRdb holds only the in-frame ones, with some missing. The sample lists 8,000 to 13,000 clones; roughly 29% were seen once. The input for sequencing was alloreactive CD4+ T cells from a mixed lymphocyte reaction culture, taken before transplantation. Subset in this sample: CFSE-low proliferating T cells sorted from approximately 6-day pre-transplant mixed lymphocyte reaction (GvH or HvG direction). These receptors were collected from a human patient who was an organ donor for intestinal transplantation.

In this sample, this clone turned up a few times. This rearrangement joins TRBV6-9 to TRBJ2-7; perhaps D is TRBD1 or TRBD2 (5 bases each). Deletions cut 10 bases from V and 0 bases from J, with 10 bases between. Germline V gene sequence: CDR1 MNHGY, CDR2 SVAAGI. CDR3 size: 12 residues. The CDR3 spells CAIKGPSYEQYF. CDR3 nucleotides: TGTGCCATAAAGGGACCCTCCTACGAGCAGTACTTC.

This clone was counted only a few times. The chain has TRBV11-3 and TRBJ2-1, with D possibly matching TRBD2 (6 bases). The CDR3 length is 12 residues. Germline V CDR1 and CDR2: SGHNT, YENEEA. V lost 4 bases and J 10 bases, leaving 11 bases between the germline ends. This chain's CDR3 is CASSWPRGEQFF. CDR3 nucleotides: TGTGCCAGCAGCTGGCCACGGGGGGAGCAGTTCTTC. Full variable domain (remainder filled in from reference TRBV11-3 and TRBJ2-1): EAGVVQSPRYKIIEKKQPVAFWCNPISGHNTLYWYLQNLGQGPELLIRYENEEAVDDSQLPKDRFSAERLKGVDSTLKIQPAELGDSAVYLCASSWPRGEQFFGPGTRLTVL.

This clone was counted a few times. The chain combines TRBV29-1 with TRBJ1-5; D gene uncertain. V was cut by 4 bases and J by 6 bases, with 13 bases left in between. The CDR3 loop spans 13 amino acids. Germline CDR1 is SQVTM and CDR2 is ANQGSEA. The CDR3 loop reads CSVGLAVGQPQHF. CDR3 DNA: TGCAGCGTTGGCCTAGCGGTGGGTCAGCCCCAGCATTTT.

The chain links TRBV7-8 to TRBJ1-3, with D hard to call. CDR3 size: 15 residues. V was shortened by 1 base and J by 4 bases, with 11 bases between the two germline ends. Germline V CDR1 and CDR2: SGHVS, FQNEAQ. Here the CDR3 reads CASSLDRAGGNTIYF. CDR3 coding DNA: TGTGCCAGCAGCTTAGACAGAGCCGGCGGAAACACCATATATTTT. The whole variable domain, remainder taken from reference TRBV7-8 and TRBJ1-3, is GAGVSQSPRYKVAKRGQDVALRCDPISGHVSLFWYQQALGQGPEFLTYFQNEAQLDKSGLPSDRFFAERPEGSVSTLKIQRTQQEDSAVYLCASSLDRAGGNTIYFGEGSWLTVV.

The chain recombines TRBV6-5 with TRBJ2-7, with D perhaps TRBD1 (7 bases). V gave up 2 bases and J gave up 3 bases, with 11 bases separating them. Germline V gene data show CDR1 as MNHEY and CDR2 as SVGAGI. This CDR3 is built from 14 residues. CDR3 amino acids: CASSYLQGGYEQYF. CDR3 bases: TGTGCCAGCAGTTACCTGCAGGGGGGCTACGAGCAGTACTTC.